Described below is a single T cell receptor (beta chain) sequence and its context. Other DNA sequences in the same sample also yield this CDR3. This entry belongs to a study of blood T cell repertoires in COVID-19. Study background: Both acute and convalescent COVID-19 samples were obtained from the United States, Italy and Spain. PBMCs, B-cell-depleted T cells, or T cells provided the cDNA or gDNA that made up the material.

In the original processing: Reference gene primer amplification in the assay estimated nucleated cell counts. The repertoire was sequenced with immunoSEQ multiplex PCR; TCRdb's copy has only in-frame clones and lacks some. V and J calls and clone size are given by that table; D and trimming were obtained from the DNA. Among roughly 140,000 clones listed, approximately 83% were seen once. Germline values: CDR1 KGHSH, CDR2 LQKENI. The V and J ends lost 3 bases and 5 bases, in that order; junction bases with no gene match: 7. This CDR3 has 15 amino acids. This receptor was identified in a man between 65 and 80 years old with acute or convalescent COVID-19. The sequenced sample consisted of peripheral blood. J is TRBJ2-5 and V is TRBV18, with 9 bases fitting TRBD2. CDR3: CASSPPGLARETQYF. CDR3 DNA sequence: TGTGCCAGCTCACCGCCGGGACTAGCTAGGGAGACCCAGTACTTC.